These T cell receptor beta chains were read from a single sample in a study of blood T cells in healthy people across ages. From the 5' RACE reads, TCRdb called clonotypes with MiXCR, one entry per CDR3 protein. In the table there are roughly 1.5 million distinct CDR3 sequences, about 45% of which are singletons. The sample taken for sequencing was blood. These receptors all come from a woman aged 18-35 years in good health. The CDR3 runs from the conserved cysteine through the conserved F or W. Fields, in order: V gene, clone size, D gene, J gene, CDR3 DNA, CDR3 protein. A D gene is named only where the DNA matches it firmly. A row's size may be missing; if present it is once, few, many or a size class.

V: TRBV15
size: .
D: .
J: TRBJ1-1
DNA: TGTGCCACCAGCAGAGACAGGGCGAACACTGAAGCTTTCTTT
CDR3: CATSRDRANTEAFF

V: TRBV20-1
size: .
D: .
J: TRBJ2-3
DNA: TGCAGTGCTAGCCGCAGGGATTCGCGCACAGATACGCAGTATTTT
CDR3: CSASRRDSRTDTQYF

V: TRBV12-3/TRBV12-4
size: .
D: .
J: TRBJ2-3
DNA: TGTGCCAGCAGTTTAGGAGCAGGGTGGTTGACAGATACGCAGTATTTT
CDR3: CASSLGAGWLTDTQYF

V: TRBV12-3/TRBV12-4
size: .
D: .
J: TRBJ2-2
DNA: TGTGCCAGCAGTAACAGCCTTCCCGGGAGTTACACCGGGGAGCTGTTTTTT
CDR3: CASSNSLPGSYTGELFF

V: TRBV7-8
size: .
D: TRBD2
J: TRBJ2-3
DNA: TGTGCCAGCAGCTTAGCGGGAGGGGTGGGCACAGATACGCAGTATTTT
CDR3: CASSLAGGVGTDTQYF

V: TRBV5-4
size: few
D: .
J: TRBJ2-1
DNA: TGTGCCAGCAGGCAACCTGGAGATGAGCAGTTCTTC
CDR3: CASRQPGDEQFF

V: TRBV5-6
size: .
D: TRBD1
J: TRBJ2-1
DNA: TGTGCCAGCAGCTCACCGAGGGGGCAAGCCTATTCCGATGAGCAGTTCTTC
CDR3: CASSSPRGQAYSDEQFF

V: TRBV6-2/TRBV6-3
size: .
D: .
J: TRBJ1-6
DNA: TGTGCCAGCAGTTACTCGCCAGAATCACCCCTCCACTTT
CDR3: CASSYSPESPLHF

V: TRBV6-2/TRBV6-3
size: .
D: .
J: TRBJ2-3
DNA: TGTGCCAGCAGGTGGGGACTCAGCACAGATACGCAGTATTTT
CDR3: CASRWGLSTDTQYF

V: TRBV5-1
size: once
D: TRBD2
J: TRBJ2-5
DNA: TGCGCCAGCAGCGTTAGCGGGAGGTCTAATGAGCAGTACTTC
CDR3: CASSVSGRSNEQYF

V: TRBV29-1
size: few
D: TRBD1
J: TRBJ1-4
DNA: TGCAGCGTTTTGGGGACAGATGAAAAACTGTTTTTT
CDR3: CSVLGTDEKLFF

V: TRBV4-3
size: .
D: TRBD2
J: TRBJ2-7
DNA: TGCGTCAGCAGCCAAGATCCCGCCGTAACTAGCGGGAGGTCAGGGTACGAGCAGTACTTC
CDR3: CVSSQDPAVTSGRSGYEQYF

V: TRBV12-3/TRBV12-4
size: .
D: TRBD1
J: TRBJ2-5
DNA: TGTGCCACTACAGGGGGCGGCGGAGAGACCCAGTACTTC
CDR3: CATTGGGGETQYF

V: TRBV10-3
size: .
D: TRBD1
J: TRBJ1-6
DNA: TGTGCCATTGCTACAGGGGGCGAATATTCACCCCTCCACTTT
CDR3: CAIATGGEYSPLHF

V: TRBV6-1
size: .
D: .
J: TRBJ2-2
DNA: TGTGCCAGCAAACCTAGACTCGCGAGCGGAACCGGGGAGCTGTTTTTT
CDR3: CASKPRLASGTGELFF

V: TRBV24-1
size: once
D: .
J: TRBJ2-6
DNA: TGTGCCACCAGCTGGGGTGCTGGGGCCAACGTCCTGACTTTC
CDR3: CATSWGAGANVLTF

V: TRBV13
size: .
D: .
J: TRBJ1-2
DNA: TGTGCCAGCGAAGAGGGTAACTATGGCTACACCTTC
CDR3: CASEEGNYGYTF

V: TRBV4-3
size: few
D: .
J: TRBJ2-7
DNA: TGCGCCAGCAGTAAGTCCAGCTTGAGCTCCTACGAGCAGTACTTC
CDR3: CASSKSSLSSYEQYF

V: TRBV3-1
size: .
D: TRBD2
J: TRBJ2-3
DNA: TGTGCCAGCAGCCAATGGGGGGTAGCGGGAGGGCCAAGCACAGATACGCAGTATTTT
CDR3: CASSQWGVAGGPSTDTQYF

V: TRBV24-1
size: .
D: .
J: TRBJ1-1
DNA: TGTGCCACCAGTGATTGGTGGAACACTGAAGCTTTCTTT
CDR3: CATSDWWNTEAFF

V: TRBV27
size: .
D: .
J: TRBJ2-5
DNA: TGTGCCAGCAAGGGGCAGACCTCCTACAATGAGCAGTACTTC
CDR3: CASKGQTSYNEQYF

V: TRBV28
size: few
D: TRBD2
J: TRBJ2-7
DNA: TGTGCCAGCAGTTTAAGCGGGAGGAGAACCTACGAGCAGTACTTC
CDR3: CASSLSGRRTYEQYF

V: TRBV12-3/TRBV12-4
size: .
D: .
J: TRBJ1-4
DNA: TGTGCCAGCAGGAACAGGGAGCCGAATGAAAAACTGTTTTTT
CDR3: CASRNREPNEKLFF

V: TRBV7-9
size: .
D: .
J: TRBJ1-3
DNA: TGTGCCAGCAGCTTTCGGGGAGCTGGAAACACCATATATTTT
CDR3: CASSFRGAGNTIYF

V: TRBV2
size: .
D: .
J: TRBJ2-5
DNA: TGTGCCAGCAGGGGAGACTTGTCAGAGACCCAGTACTTC
CDR3: CASRGDLSETQYF

V: TRBV6-2/TRBV6-3
size: few
D: TRBD1
J: TRBJ1-4
DNA: TGTGCCAGCAGATCGGGACAGGACCCTTCTATTAATGAAAAACTGTTTTTT
CDR3: CASRSGQDPSINEKLFF

V: TRBV29-1
size: .
D: .
J: TRBJ2-1
DNA: TGCAGCGTTACACCGGGACTCGTCAATGAGCAGTTCTTC
CDR3: CSVTPGLVNEQFF

V: TRBV20-1
size: .
D: TRBD2
J: TRBJ2-5
DNA: TGCAGTGCTGATTCGCTAGCGGGAGGGCTAAGGGAGACCCAGTACTTC
CDR3: CSADSLAGGLRETQYF

V: TRBV6-5
size: .
D: TRBD1
J: TRBJ1-4
DNA: TGTGCCAACAGTTACGCAGGCAGGGGGAGTGAAAAACTGTTTTTT
CDR3: CANSYAGRGSEKLFF

V: TRBV27
size: .
D: .
J: TRBJ2-2
DNA: TGTGCCAGCAGTTTATCGCCTCAAGGGGCCACCGGGGAGCTGTTTTTT
CDR3: CASSLSPQGATGELFF

V: TRBV12-3/TRBV12-4
size: few
D: TRBD1
J: TRBJ1-2
DNA: TGTGCCAGCAGTCCCCCTGACAGGGTTGGCTACACCTTC
CDR3: CASSPPDRVGYTF